This passage covers 13 T cell receptor beta chains from one sample sequenced in a study of Ad26.COV2.S vaccination and SARS-CoV-2 variants. The method was immunoSEQ multiplex PCR; TCRdb's version includes in-frame clones alone and lacks a portion of them. There are more than 120,000 clones in the sample; more than 80% occur only once, and approximately 5% lies in the top ten. The material was peripheral blood, obtained after recovery from COVID-19. Source of these receptors: a human donor who had recovered from COVID-19.

This clone was observed once. The rearrangement links TRBV21-1 to TRBJ2-4; no DNA check was done on the table's D call, TRBD2. TRBV21-1 is tagged as a pseudogene. The CDR3 is made up of 15 amino acids. CDR3 bases: TGTGCCAGCAGCAAGTTTAGGGACTTAAGAAACATTCAGTACTTC. Protein product: CASSKFRDLRNIQYF.

This clone came up a few times. The J gene is TRBJ2-7, the V gene TRBV4-1; 7 bases match TRBD2. The CDR3 has 15 residues. Trimming took 1 base from V and 2 from J; bases not matched to a gene: 5. CDR1 and CDR2 (germline): MGHRA, YSYEKL. The CDR3: CASSQAQRGTYEQYF. The CDR3 region has the DNA TGCGCCAGCAGCCAAGCCCAGCGGGGAACCTACGAGCAGTACTTC.

The chain combines TRBV15 with TRBJ2-5; TRBD1 might be the D (6 bases). Germline V gives CDR1 LNHNV, CDR2 YYDKDF (reference sequence). V was clipped by 0 bases and J by 0 bases, with 11 bases between them. The CDR3 runs 16 residues. This CDR3 is CATSRDMGHHQETQYF. DNA of the CDR3: TGTGCCACCAGCAGAGATATGGGACACCACCAAGAGACCCAGTACTTC.

V gene TRBV6-2 or TRBV6-3 combines with J gene TRBJ2-3; D is perhaps TRBD1 (6 bases). V was trimmed by 6 bases and J by 5 bases, leaving 12 bases between them. This CDR3 has 13 residues. CDR1 MNHEY and CDR2 SVGEGT come from the germline V gene. CDR3 protein: CASSVQGGDTQYF. CDR3 sequence (DNA): TGTGCCAGCAGCGTCCAAGGGGGAGATACGCAGTATTTT.

J is TRBJ1-1 and V is TRBV21-1; whether TRBD1, the table's D call, matches the DNA was not checked. TRBV21-1 is a known pseudogene. This CDR3 comprises 15 residues. CDR3 sequence reads: CASSGGDRADTEAFF. The DNA for the CDR3 is TGTGCCAGCAGCGGGGGGGACAGGGCGGACACTGAAGCTTTCTTT.

The V and J genes are TRBV5-1 and TRBJ2-1; D gene unclear. Germline lookup yields CDR1 SGHRS and CDR2 YFSETQ. The CDR3 extends over 14 amino acids. V was pared by 0 bases and J by 1 base, with 5 bases between. The CDR3 loop is CASSLGDSYNEQFF. DNA for the CDR3: TGCGCCAGCAGCTTGGGGGATTCCTACAATGAGCAGTTCTTC.

This chain joins TRBV27 and TRBJ2-7; the D gene is possibly TRBD2 (5 bases). CDR3 length: 12 residues. The V end lost 6 bases, the J end lost 7 bases, and 13 bases lay between the germline ends. Germline lookup yields CDR1 MNHEY and CDR2 SMNVEV (reference sequence). CDR3 loop: CASRYTREEQYF. As DNA, the CDR3 is TGTGCCAGCAGGTATACTAGGGAAGAGCAGTACTTC.

This clone showed up just a few times. The rearrangement uses TRBV25-1 and TRBJ2-1; 9 nucleotides align to TRBD2. The CDR3 has 14 amino acids. V gave up 3 bases and J gave up 4 bases; unmatched junction bases: 1. Germline CDR1 and CDR2: MGHDK and SYGVNS. CDR3 coding DNA: TGTGCCAGCAGTGAGAGCGGGGGGTACAATGAGCAGTTCTTC. Its translation: CASSESGGYNEQFF.

The chain joins TRBV4-3 to TRBJ1-1; D remains ambiguous. The CDR3 loop spans 14 amino acids. Deletions cut 5 bases from V and 4 bases from J, with 14 bases between. Germline CDR1 and CDR2: LGHNA and YSLEER. CDR3 coding DNA: TGCGCCAGCAGCGATGGGTCGAGCAGCACTGAAGCTTTCTTT. Translating gives CASSDGSSSTEAFF.

The gene calls are TRBV7-2 and TRBJ2-7; 10 bases align to TRBD1. Trimming removed 4 bases from V and 1 base from J; junction bases left unmatched: 4. CDR1 is SGHTA, CDR2 FQGNSA, per germline. This CDR3 has 15 amino acids. The CDR3 spells CASSSRTGGSYEQYF. The DNA for the CDR3 is TGTGCCAGCAGCTCAAGGACAGGGGGATCCTACGAGCAGTACTTC.

This chain links TRBV12-3 or TRBV12-4 with TRBJ1-1; D remains ambiguous. Trimming left V 5 bases short and J 2 bases short, with 6 bases between. The CDR3 has 12 residues. CDR3 sequence: CASSLDNTEAFF. CDR3 DNA: TGTGCCAGCAGTCTCGACAACACTGAAGCTTTCTTT.

The DNA of the CDR3 is TGTGCCAGCAGCCAGACCCTCACAGGATACTACGAGCAGTACTTC. Translated: CASSQTLTGYYEQYF. The chain links TRBV16 to TRBJ2-7; D is possibly TRBD1 (5 bases). The CDR3 is 15 residues long. Germline lookup yields CDR1 KGHSY and CDR2 FQNENV. Deletions cut 3 bases from V and 3 bases from J, with 15 bases between.

The chain joins TRBV6-2 or TRBV6-3 to TRBJ1-2, with 8 positions matching TRBD1. This CDR3 region has 15 residues. Unmatched junction bases numbered 5, after V lost 2 bases and J lost 3 bases. Germline V lookup: CDR1 MNHEY, CDR2 SVGEGT. The CDR3 DNA sequence: TGTGCCAGCAGTTACGCCACAGGGGGGTACTATGGCTACACCTTC. Translation: CASSYATGGYYGYTF.